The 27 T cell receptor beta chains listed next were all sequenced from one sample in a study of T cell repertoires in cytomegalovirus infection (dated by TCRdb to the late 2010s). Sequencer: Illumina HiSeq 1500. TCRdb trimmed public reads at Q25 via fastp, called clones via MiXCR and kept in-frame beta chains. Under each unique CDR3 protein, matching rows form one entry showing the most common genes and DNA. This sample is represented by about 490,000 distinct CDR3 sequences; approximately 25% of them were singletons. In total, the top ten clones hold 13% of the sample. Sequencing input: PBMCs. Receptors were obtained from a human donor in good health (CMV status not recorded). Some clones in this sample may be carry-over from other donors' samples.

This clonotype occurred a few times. In nucleotides, the CDR3 is TGTGCCAGCAGCTTAGGAGTTGCGAGCTCTGGAAACACCATATATTTT. Protein product: CASSLGVASSGNTIYF. The chain has TRBV7-2 and TRBJ1-3; D is unresolved. The CDR3 is 16 residues long. V lost 1 base and J 0 bases, leaving 10 bases between the germline ends. The V gene's germline CDR1 is SGHTA and CDR2 FQGNSA.

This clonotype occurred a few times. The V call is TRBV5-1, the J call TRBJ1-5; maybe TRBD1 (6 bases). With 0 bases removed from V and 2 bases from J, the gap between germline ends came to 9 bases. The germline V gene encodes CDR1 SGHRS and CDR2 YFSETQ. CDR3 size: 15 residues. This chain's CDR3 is CASSLVGGRNQPQHF. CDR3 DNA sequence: TGCGCCAGCAGCTTGGTCGGGGGCCGCAATCAGCCCCAGCATTTT.

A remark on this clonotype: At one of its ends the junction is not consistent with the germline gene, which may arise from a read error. For the CDR3, the DNA is TGTGCTAGCAGCGCAGGGGTCGGGACAACCGGGGAGCTGTTTTTT. It codes for CASSAGVGTTGELFF. This chain connects TRBV7-6 to TRBJ2-2; perhaps TRBD1 as D (6 bases). CDR3 length equals 15 residues. Germline V gene lookup returns CDR1 SGHVS and CDR2 FNYEAQ.

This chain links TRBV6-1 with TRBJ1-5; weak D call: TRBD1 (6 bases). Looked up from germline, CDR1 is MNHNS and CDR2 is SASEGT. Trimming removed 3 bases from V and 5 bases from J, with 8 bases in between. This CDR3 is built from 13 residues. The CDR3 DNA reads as TGTGCCAGCAGTGACAGGGGAGATCAGCCCCAGCATTTT. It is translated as CASSDRGDQPQHF.

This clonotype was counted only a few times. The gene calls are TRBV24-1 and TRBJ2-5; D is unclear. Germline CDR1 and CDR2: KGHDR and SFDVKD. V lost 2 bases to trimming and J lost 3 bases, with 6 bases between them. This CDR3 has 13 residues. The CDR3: CATSDWQEETQYF. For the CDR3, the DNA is TGTGCCACCAGTGATTGGCAGGAAGAGACCCAGTACTTC.

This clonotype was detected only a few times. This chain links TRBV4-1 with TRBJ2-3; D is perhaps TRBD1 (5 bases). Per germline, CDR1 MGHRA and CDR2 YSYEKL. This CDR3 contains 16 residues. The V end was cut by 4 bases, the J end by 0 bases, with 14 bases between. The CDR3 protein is CASSREGVGSTDTQYF. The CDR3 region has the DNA TGCGCCAGCAGCCGCGAAGGGGTGGGGAGCACAGATACGCAGTATTTT.

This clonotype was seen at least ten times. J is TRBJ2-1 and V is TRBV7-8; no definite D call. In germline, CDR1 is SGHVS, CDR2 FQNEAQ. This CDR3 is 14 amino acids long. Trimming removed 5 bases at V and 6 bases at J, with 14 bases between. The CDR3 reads CASSPTGGPNEQFF. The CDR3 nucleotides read TGTGCCAGCAGCCCCACTGGTGGGCCCAATGAGCAGTTCTTC.

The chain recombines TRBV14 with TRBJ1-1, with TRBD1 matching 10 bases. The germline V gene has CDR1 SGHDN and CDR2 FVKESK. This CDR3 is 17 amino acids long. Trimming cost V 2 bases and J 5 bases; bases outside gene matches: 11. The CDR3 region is CASSQLGQGSGRTEAFF. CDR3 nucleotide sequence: TGTGCCAGCAGCCAACTGGGACAGGGGAGTGGAAGGACTGAAGCTTTCTTT.

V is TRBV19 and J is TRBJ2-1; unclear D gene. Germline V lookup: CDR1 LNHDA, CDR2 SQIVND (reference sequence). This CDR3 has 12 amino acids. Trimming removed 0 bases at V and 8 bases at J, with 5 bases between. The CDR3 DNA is TGTGCCAGTAGTATAGACCTGGATGAGCAGTTCTTC. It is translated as CASSIDLDEQFF. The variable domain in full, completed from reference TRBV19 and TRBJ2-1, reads DGGITQSPKYLFRKEGQNVTLSCEQNLNHDAMYWYRQDPGQGLRLIYYSQIVNDFQKGDIAEGYSVSREKKESFPLTVTSAQKNPTAFYLCASSIDLDEQFFGPGTRLTVL.

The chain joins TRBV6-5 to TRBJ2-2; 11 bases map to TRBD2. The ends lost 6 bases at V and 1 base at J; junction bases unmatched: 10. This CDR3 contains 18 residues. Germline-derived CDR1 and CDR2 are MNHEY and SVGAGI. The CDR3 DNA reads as TGTGCCAGCAGCCGTACCCCGGGACTAGCGGAGAACACCGGGGAGCTGTTTTTT. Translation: CASSRTPGLAENTGELFF.

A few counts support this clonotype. Written as DNA, the CDR3 is TGCAGCGTTGGGGGGAACTTGAACACTGAAGCTTTCTTT. Translating it yields CSVGGNLNTEAFF. The chain recombines TRBV29-1 with TRBJ1-1, with a possible D match to TRBD1 (5 bases). CDR3 length equals 13 residues. CDR1 is SQVTM and CDR2 is ANQGSEA in the germline V gene. Trimming removed 4 bases at V and 0 bases at J, with 9 bases between.

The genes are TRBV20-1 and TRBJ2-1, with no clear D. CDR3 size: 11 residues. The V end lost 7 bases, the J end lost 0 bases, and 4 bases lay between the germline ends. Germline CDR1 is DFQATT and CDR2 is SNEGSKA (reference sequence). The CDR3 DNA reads TGCAGTGTAGACTCCTACAATGAGCAGTTCTTC. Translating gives CSVDSYNEQFF.

The CDR3 DNA reads as TGTGCCAGCAGCTTCACAGGGATTAGCGGGAGGCGGGCGGATACGCAGTATTTT. It is translated as CASSFTGISGRRADTQYF. The chain links TRBV7-2 to TRBJ2-3, with 10 nucleotides matching TRBD2. The V and J ends lost 3 bases and 6 bases, in that order; junction bases with no gene match: 15. The CDR3 sequence is 18 residues long. Germline V gives CDR1 SGHTA, CDR2 FQGNSA. The complete variable domain, with remaining parts taken from reference TRBV7-2 and TRBJ2-3, reads GAGVSQSPSNKVTEKGKDVELRCDPISGHTALYWYRQSLGQGLEFLIYFQGNSAPDKSGLPSDRFSAERTGGSVSTLTIQRTQQEDSAVYLCASSFTGISGRRADTQYFGPGTRLTVL.

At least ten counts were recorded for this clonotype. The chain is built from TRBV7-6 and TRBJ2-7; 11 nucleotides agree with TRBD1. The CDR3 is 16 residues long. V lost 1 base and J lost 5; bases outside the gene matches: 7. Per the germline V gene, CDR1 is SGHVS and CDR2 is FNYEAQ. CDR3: CASSLGGQGEYNEQYF. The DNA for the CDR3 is TGTGCCAGCAGCTTAGGGGGACAGGGGGAGTATAACGAGCAGTACTTC.

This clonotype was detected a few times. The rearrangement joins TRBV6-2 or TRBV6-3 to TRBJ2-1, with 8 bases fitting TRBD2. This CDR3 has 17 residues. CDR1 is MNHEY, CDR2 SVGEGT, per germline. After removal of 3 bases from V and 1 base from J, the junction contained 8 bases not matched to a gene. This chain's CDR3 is CASSYGGLAYSYNEQFF. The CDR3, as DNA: TGTGCCAGCAGTTATGGAGGACTAGCTTATTCCTACAATGAGCAGTTCTTC.

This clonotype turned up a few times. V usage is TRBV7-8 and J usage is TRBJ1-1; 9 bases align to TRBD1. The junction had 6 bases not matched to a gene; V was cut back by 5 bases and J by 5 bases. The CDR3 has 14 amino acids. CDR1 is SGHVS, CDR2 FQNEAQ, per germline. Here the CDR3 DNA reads TGTGCCAGCAGCAAGGGACAGGGAAGAACTGAAGCTTTCTTT. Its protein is CASSKGQGRTEAFF.

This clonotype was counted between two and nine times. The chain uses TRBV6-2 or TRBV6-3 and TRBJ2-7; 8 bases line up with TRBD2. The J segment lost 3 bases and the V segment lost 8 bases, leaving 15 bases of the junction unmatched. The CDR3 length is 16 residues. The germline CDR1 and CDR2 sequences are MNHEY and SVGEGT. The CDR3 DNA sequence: TGTGCCAGCCGACGGATGGGGACCGGGACTAGCTACGAGCAGTACGTC. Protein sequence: CASRRMGTGTSYEQYV.

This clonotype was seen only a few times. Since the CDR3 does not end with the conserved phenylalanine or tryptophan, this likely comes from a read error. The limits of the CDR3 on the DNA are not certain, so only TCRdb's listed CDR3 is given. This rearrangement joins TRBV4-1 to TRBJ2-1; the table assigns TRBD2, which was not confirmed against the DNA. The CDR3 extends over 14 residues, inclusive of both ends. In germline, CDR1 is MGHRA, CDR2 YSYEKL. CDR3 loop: CASSQVASGRALQA.

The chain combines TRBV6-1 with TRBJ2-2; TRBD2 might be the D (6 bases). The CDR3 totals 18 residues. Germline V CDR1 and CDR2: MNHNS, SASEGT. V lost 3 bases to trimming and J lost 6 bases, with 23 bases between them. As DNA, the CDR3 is TGTGCCAGCAGTGATGTGATAATGGGGCGGGATATCTCCGGGGAGCTGTTTTTT. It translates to CASSDVIMGRDISGELFF.

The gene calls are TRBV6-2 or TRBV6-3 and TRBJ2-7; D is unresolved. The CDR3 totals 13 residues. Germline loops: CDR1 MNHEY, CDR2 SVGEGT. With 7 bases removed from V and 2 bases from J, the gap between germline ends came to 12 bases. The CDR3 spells CASTMGLTYEQYV. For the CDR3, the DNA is TGTGCCAGCACCATGGGCCTGACCTACGAGCAGTACGTC.

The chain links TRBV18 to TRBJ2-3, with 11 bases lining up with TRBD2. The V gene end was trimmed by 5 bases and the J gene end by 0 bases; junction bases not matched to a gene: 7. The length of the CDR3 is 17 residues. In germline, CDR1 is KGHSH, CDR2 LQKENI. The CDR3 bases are TGTGCCAGCTCAACTCGGACTAGCGGGTCTAGCACAGATACGCAGTATTTT. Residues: CASSTRTSGSSTDTQYF.

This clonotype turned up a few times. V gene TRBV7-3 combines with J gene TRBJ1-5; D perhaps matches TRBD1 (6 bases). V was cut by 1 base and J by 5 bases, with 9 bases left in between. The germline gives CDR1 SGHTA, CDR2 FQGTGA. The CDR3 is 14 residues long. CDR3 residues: CASSLKAGDQPQHF. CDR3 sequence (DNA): TGTGCCAGCAGCTTAAAGGCAGGGGATCAGCCCCAGCATTTT.

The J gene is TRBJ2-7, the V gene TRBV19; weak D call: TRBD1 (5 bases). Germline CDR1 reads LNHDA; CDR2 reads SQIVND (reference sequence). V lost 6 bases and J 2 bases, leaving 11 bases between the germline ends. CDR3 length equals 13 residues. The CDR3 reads CASSRDSTYEQYV. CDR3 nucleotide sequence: TGTGCCAGTAGCAGAGACAGCACCTACGAGCAGTACGTC.

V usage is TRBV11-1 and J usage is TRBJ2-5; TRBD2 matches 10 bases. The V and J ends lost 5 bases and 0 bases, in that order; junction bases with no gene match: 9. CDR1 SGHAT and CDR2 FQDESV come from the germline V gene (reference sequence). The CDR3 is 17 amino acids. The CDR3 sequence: CASSRISGLAHQETQYF. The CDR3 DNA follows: TGTGCCAGCAGCCGAATCTCGGGACTAGCGCACCAAGAGACCCAGTACTTC. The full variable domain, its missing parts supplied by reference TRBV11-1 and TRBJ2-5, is EAEVAQSPRYKITEKSQAVAFWCDPISGHATLYWYRQILGQGPELLVQFQDESVVDDSQLPKDRFSAERLKGVDSTLKIQPAELGDSAMYLCASSRISGLAHQETQYFGPGTRLLVL.

In DNA, the CDR3 is TGTGCCAGTAGTACGAATACCCAACCGAGCTCCTACAATGAGCAGTTCTTC. Protein sequence: CASSTNTQPSSYNEQFF. This sequence joins TRBV19 and TRBJ2-1; D uncertain. Germline V gives CDR1 LNHDA, CDR2 SQIVND (reference sequence). The CDR3 is 17 residues long. With 4 bases removed from V and 0 bases from J, the gap between germline ends came to 16 bases.

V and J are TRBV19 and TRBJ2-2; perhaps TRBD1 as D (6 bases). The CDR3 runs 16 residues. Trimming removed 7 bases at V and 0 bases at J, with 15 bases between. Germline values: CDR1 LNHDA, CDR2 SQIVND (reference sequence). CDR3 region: CASIPGQSANTGELFF. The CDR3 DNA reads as TGTGCCAGTATTCCGGGACAATCAGCGAACACCGGGGAGCTGTTTTTT.

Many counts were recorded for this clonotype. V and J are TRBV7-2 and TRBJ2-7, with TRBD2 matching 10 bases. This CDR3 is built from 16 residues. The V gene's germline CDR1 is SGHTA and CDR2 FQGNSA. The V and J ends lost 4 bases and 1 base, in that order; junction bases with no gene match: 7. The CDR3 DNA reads TGTGCCAGCAGCTACTCCGGGACTAGCGCGTCCTACGAGCAGTACTTC. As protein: CASSYSGTSASYEQYF.